This TCR beta chain originates from a study of CD8+ T cells in alopecia areata. Study context: Affected scalp percentage gauged treated patients' severity. The study's findings and limits: Only one nonresponder was present, which leaves the link between baseline CD8+ expansion and response uncertain.

Investigators isolated RNA and reverse transcribed it into cDNA to act as the sequencing template. Only in-frame clones appear in the TCRdb table, and some are missing; sequencing was by immunoSEQ multiplex PCR. The table lists about 180,000 clones, about 53% of them singletons. In the case of this clone: Its matching antigen is unknown.

Treatment meaning: oral pan-JAK inhibitor, 5-10 mg twice daily. The investigators collected lesional scalp punch biopsies and peripheral blood from alopecia areata patients. J lost 9 bases, V lost 0 bases, and 2 bases had no gene match. This CDR3 is 14 amino acids long. Germline assignment: CDR1 MNHEY and CDR2 SMNVEV (reference sequence). Sequencing was performed on CD8+ T cells sorted from blood, taken at week 24, from a patient treated with tofacitinib. The clonotype comes from a human donor with alopecia areata. V gene TRBV27 combines with J gene TRBJ1-6, with TRBD1 matching over 7 bases. In DNA, the CDR3 is TGTGCCAGCAGTTTATCAGGGGGCAGTTCACCCCTCCACTTT. Its protein product is CASSLSGGSSPLHF.